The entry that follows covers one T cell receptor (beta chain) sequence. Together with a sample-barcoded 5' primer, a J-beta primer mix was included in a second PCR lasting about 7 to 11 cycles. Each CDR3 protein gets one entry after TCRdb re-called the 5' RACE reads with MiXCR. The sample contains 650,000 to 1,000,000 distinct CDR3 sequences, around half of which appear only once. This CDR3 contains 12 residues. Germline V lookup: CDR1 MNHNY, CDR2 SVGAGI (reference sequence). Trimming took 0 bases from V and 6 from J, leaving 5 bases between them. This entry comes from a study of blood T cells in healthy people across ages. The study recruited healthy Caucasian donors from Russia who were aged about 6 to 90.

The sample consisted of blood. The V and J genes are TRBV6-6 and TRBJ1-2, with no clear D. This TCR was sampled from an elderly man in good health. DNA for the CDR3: TGTGCCAGCAGTTACTCGGCGAATGGCTACACCTTC. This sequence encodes CASSYSANGYTF.